Presented here are 21 T cell receptor beta chains from one specimen sequenced in a study of vaccination effects on CD4 cells after COVID-19. These receptors have no known antigen. Cultured cells yielded isolated CD4+ T cells after about ten days. Measured with immunoSEQ multiplex PCR; TCRdb has only the in-frame clones, and not every one. The table lists more than 30,000 clones, approximately 74% of them singletons. Material: CD4+ T cells from PBMCs cultured without peptide, obtained before COVID-19 vaccination. The receptors were gathered from a human donor who received a COVID-19 vaccine.

The V call is TRBV19, the J call TRBJ1-2; possibly TRBD1 for D (5 bases). Germline V CDR1 and CDR2: LNHDA, SQIVND (reference sequence). V shed 5 bases and J shed 10 bases, with 11 bases lying between them. CDR3 length: 11 residues. CDR3 loop: CASSFGGTYTF. The CDR3 DNA sequence: TGTGCCAGTAGTTTTGGGGGGACCTACACCTTC. The full variable domain, its missing parts supplied by reference TRBV19 and TRBJ1-2, is DGGITQSPKYLFRKEGQNVTLSCEQNLNHDAMYWYRQDPGQGLRLIYYSQIVNDFQKGDIAEGYSVSREKKESFPLTVTSAQKNPTAFYLCASSFGGTYTFGSGTRLTVV.

This CDR3 is CASSRSPYEQYF. The DNA of the CDR3 is TGTGCCAGCTCCCGGTCCCCCTACGAGCAGTACTTC. The chain is built from TRBV2 and TRBJ2-7; D unresolved. Germline CDR1 and CDR2: SNHLY and FYNNEI. V lost 8 bases and J lost 2, with 10 bases in between. The CDR3 totals 12 residues.

This chain links TRBV6-1 with TRBJ2-6; D gene ambiguous. Germline CDR1 and CDR2: MNHNS and SASEGT. This CDR3 is built from 17 residues. Between the trimmed V and J ends, which lost 4 bases and 0 bases, there was a span of 13 bases. Here the CDR3 reads CASSVLPSFSGANVLTF. The CDR3 region has the DNA TGTGCCAGCAGTGTCCTACCCTCCTTCTCTGGGGCCAACGTCCTGACTTTC.

The chain joins TRBV6-5 to TRBJ2-7, with a possible D match to TRBD2 (5 bases). This CDR3 region has 14 residues. From germline, CDR1 is MNHEY and CDR2 SVGAGI. V gave up 5 bases and J gave up 0 bases, with 11 bases separating them. For the CDR3, the DNA is TGTGCCAGCAGTCGTAGCGCGACCTCCTACGAGCAGTACTTC. Its translation: CASSRSATSYEQYF.

This clone has a handful of counts. The V gene is TRBV6-4, the J gene TRBJ1-1, with 8 bases fitting TRBD1. The CDR3 runs to 16 residues. With 0 bases clipped from V and 4 bases from J, the junction kept 7 bases outside the gene matches. Germline V gene sequence: CDR1 MRHNA, CDR2 SNTAGT. CDR3 nucleotides: TGTGCCAGCAGTGACTCGCGGACAGGGAGAGTCACTGAAGCTTTCTTT. Protein: CASSDSRTGRVTEAFF.

V is TRBV24-1 and J is TRBJ2-5; D is tentatively TRBD1 or TRBD2 (5 bases each). V was trimmed by 4 bases and J by 4 bases, leaving 15 bases between them. Germline lookup yields CDR1 KGHDR and CDR2 SFDVKD. This CDR3 contains 15 residues. This chain's CDR3 is CATSDFRDRRETQYF. CDR3 DNA sequence: TGTGCCACCAGTGACTTCCGGGACCGACGAGAGACCCAGTACTTC.

The chain joins TRBV2 to TRBJ2-6; 16 bases line up with TRBD2. Germline CDR1 is SNHLY and CDR2 is FYNNEI. This CDR3 region has 18 residues. Unmatched junction bases numbered 2, after V lost 6 bases and J lost 0 bases. The CDR3 protein is CASRGLAGGSSGANVLTF. CDR3 bases: TGTGCCAGCAGGGGACTAGCGGGAGGGAGCTCTGGGGCCAACGTCCTGACTTTC.

The DNA for the CDR3 is TGTGCCAGCAGCGCTGGACAGATTTTCTACGAGCAGTACTTC. Translation: CASSAGQIFYEQYF. The chain carries TRBV3-1 (or the pseudogene TRBV3-2) and TRBJ2-7, with a weak D call TRBD1 (6 bases). Trimming cost V 5 bases and J 3 bases, with 14 bases left between them. CDR3 length equals 14 residues. The germline gives CDR1 LGHDT, CDR2 YNNKEL (reference sequence).

This chain connects TRBV29-1 to TRBJ2-2, with 7 nucleotides matching TRBD1. The CDR3 is made up of 14 amino acids. Trimming took 5 bases from V and 1 from J; bases not matched to a gene: 4. Germline CDR1 SQVTM, CDR2 ANQGSEA. CDR3 sequence (DNA): TGCAGCGTTTCGACAGGGCGGAACACCGGGGAGCTGTTTTTT. It is translated as CSVSTGRNTGELFF.

The V and J genes are TRBV11-3 and TRBJ2-1; D might be TRBD1 or TRBD2, each matching 6 bases. There are 16 residues in the CDR3. CDR1 and CDR2 (germline): SGHNT, YENEEA. V lost 4 bases and J 5 bases, leaving 18 bases between the germline ends. CDR3 sequence reads: CASSYGGRTVNNEQFF. The DNA of the CDR3 is TGTGCCAGCAGCTATGGGGGGAGGACAGTAAACAATGAGCAGTTCTTC.

The chain combines TRBV7-2 with TRBJ2-3, with 13 positions matching TRBD2. The CDR3 has 16 amino acids. J was trimmed by 1 base and V by 4 bases; bases with no gene match: 2. The germline V gene has CDR1 SGHTA and CDR2 FQGNSA. This CDR3 is CASSSGLAGGTDTQYF. The CDR3 region has the DNA TGTGCCAGCAGCTCAGGACTAGCGGGGGGCACAGATACGCAGTATTTT.

V usage is TRBV6-5 and J usage is TRBJ1-4, with D perhaps TRBD1 (5 bases). The V end lost 6 bases, the J end lost 8 bases, and 16 bases lay between the germline ends. The CDR3 has 14 amino acids. CDR1 is MNHEY, CDR2 SVGAGI, per germline. The CDR3 sequence: CASSPPVGVEKLFF. CDR3 nucleotides: TGTGCCAGCAGCCCCCCGGTGGGGGTCGAAAAACTGTTTTTT.

This chain links TRBV19 with TRBJ1-1; the match to TRBD1 covers 11 bases. The germline gives CDR1 LNHDA, CDR2 SQIVND (reference sequence). The CDR3 runs to 14 residues. With V trimmed by 7 bases and J by 1 base, 2 bases remained unmatched. This CDR3 reads CASKGQGGNTEAFF. The CDR3 nucleotides read TGTGCCAGTAAGGGACAGGGGGGGAACACTGAAGCTTTCTTT.

The chain is built from TRBV5-1 and TRBJ2-3, with 9 bases lining up with TRBD2. The germline CDR1 and CDR2 sequences are SGHRS and YFSETQ. The length of the CDR3 is 15 residues. With V trimmed by 1 base and J by 1 base, 1 base remained unmatched. As DNA, the CDR3 is TGCGCCAGCAGCTTGCCTAGCGGGGGCACAGATACGCAGTATTTT. Translating it yields CASSLPSGGTDTQYF.

The rearrangement joins TRBV5-1 to TRBJ2-5; TRBD2 agrees at 12 bases. Looked up from germline, CDR1 is SGHRS and CDR2 is YFSETQ. The junction had 8 bases not matched to a gene; V was cut back by 1 base and J by 4 bases. CDR3 size: 17 residues. CDR3 nucleotides: TGCGCCAGCAGCTTGCGACTAGCGGGAGAGTTCGGAGAGACCCAGTACTTC. Amino acids: CASSLRLAGEFGETQYF. The complete variable domain, with remaining parts taken from reference TRBV5-1 and TRBJ2-5, reads KAGVTQTPRYLIKTRGQQVTLSCSPISGHRSVSWYQQTPGQGLQFLFEYFSETQRNKGNFPGRFSGRQFSNSRSEMNVSTLELGDSALYLCASSLRLAGEFGETQYFGPGTRLLVL.

This clone is medium-sized within its sample. The chain recombines TRBV7-9 with TRBJ1-1, with 7 positions matching TRBD1. V gave up 1 base and J gave up 1 base; unmatched junction bases: 6. CDR3 length: 16 residues. Germline V gene data show CDR1 as SEHNR and CDR2 as FQNEAQ (reference sequence). The CDR3: CASSLGTGLGNTEAFF. The CDR3 DNA reads as TGTGCCAGCAGCTTAGGGACAGGATTAGGGAACACTGAAGCTTTCTTT.

This clone was seen only once. CDR3 loop: CASSLGTPSSYEQYF. CDR3 nucleotides: TGTGCCAGCAGTTTGGGGACTCCCAGCTCCTACGAGCAGTACTTC. The chain has TRBV27 and TRBJ2-7; possible D gene TRBD2, 6 bases. The germline V and J ends were trimmed by 3 bases and 0 bases, with 12 bases remaining between them. CDR1 and CDR2 from the germline V gene are MNHEY and SMNVEV (reference sequence). The CDR3 loop spans 15 amino acids.

CDR3 in DNA: TGTGCCAGCAGTGAAATGGGACTCACCCTCACAGATACGCAGTATTTT. Its translation is CASSEMGLTLTDTQYF. V gene TRBV2 combines with J gene TRBJ2-3; weak D call: TRBD2 (6 bases). The CDR3 length is 16 residues. Between the trimmed V and J ends, which lost 2 bases and 2 bases, there was a span of 14 bases. CDR1 is SNHLY and CDR2 is FYNNEI in the germline V gene.

About this clone itself: Other DNA sequences in the same sample also yield this CDR3. This chain connects TRBV24-1 to TRBJ2-3; no reliable D call. The CDR3 runs 13 residues. V was trimmed by 4 bases and J by 5 bases, leaving 9 bases between them. Germline V CDR1 and CDR2: KGHDR, SFDVKD. CDR3 sequence reads: CATSDPARDTQYF. The CDR3 DNA reads as TGTGCCACCAGTGACCCCGCCCGAGATACGCAGTATTTT.

The rearrangement uses TRBV4-2 and TRBJ2-6; weak D call: TRBD2 (6 bases). The germline V gene has CDR1 LGHNA and CDR2 YNFKEQ. This CDR3 has 18 amino acids. V lost 0 bases and J 4 bases, leaving 16 bases between the germline ends. This CDR3 is CASSQDLTRRGGANVLTF. The CDR3 nucleotides are TGTGCCAGCAGCCAAGATTTAACCCGGAGGGGAGGGGCCAACGTCCTGACTTTC.

The rearrangement uses TRBV28 and TRBJ1-4; D remains ambiguous. The germline V gene encodes CDR1 MDHEN and CDR2 SYDVKM. CDR3 size: 12 residues. V was clipped by 2 bases and J by 10 bases, with 8 bases between them. CDR3 residues: CASSLNGVKLFF. The CDR3, as DNA: TGTGCCAGCAGTTTAAACGGGGTAAAACTGTTTTTT.